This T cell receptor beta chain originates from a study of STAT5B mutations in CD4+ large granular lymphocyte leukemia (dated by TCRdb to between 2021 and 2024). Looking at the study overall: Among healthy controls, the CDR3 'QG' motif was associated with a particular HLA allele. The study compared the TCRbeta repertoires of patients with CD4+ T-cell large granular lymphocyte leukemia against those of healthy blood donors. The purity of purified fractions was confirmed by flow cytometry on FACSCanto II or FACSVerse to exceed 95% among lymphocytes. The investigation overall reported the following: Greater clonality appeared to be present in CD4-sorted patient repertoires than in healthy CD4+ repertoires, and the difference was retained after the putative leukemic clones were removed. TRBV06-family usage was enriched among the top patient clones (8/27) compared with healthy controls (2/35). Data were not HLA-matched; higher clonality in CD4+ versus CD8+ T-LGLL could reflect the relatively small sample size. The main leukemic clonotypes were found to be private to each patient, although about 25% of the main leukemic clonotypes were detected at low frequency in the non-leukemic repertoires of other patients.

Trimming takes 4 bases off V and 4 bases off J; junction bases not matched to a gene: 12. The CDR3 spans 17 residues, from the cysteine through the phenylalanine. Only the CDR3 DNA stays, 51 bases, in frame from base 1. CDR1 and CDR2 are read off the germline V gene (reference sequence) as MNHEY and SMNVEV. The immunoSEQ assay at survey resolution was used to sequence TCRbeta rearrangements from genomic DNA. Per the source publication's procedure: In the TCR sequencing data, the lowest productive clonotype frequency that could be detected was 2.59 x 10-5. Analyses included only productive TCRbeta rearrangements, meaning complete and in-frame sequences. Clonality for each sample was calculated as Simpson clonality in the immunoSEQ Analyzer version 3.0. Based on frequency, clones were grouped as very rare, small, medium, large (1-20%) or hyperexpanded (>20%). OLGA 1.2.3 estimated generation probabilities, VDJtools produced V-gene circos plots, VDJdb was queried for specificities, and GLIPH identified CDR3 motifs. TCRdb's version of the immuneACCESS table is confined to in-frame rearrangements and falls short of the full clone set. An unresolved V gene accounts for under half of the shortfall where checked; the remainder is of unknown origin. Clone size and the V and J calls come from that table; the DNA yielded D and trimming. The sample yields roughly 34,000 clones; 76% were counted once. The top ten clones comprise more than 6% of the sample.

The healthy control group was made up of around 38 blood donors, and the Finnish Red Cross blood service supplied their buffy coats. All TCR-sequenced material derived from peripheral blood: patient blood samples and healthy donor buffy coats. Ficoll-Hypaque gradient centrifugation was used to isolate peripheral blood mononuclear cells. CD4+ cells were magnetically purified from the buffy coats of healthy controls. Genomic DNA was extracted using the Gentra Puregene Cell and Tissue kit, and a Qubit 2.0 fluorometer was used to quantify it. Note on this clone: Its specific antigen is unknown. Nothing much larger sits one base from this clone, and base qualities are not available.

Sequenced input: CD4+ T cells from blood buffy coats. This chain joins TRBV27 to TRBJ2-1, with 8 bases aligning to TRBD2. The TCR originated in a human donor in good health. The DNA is TGTGCCAGCAGTTCCGCTTCGGCCGGGAGGGCGTACAATGAGCAGTTCTTC. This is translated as CASSSASAGRAYNEQFF.